This T cell receptor beta chain was identified in a study of cytomegalovirus exposure and HLA in healthy donors. In the study overall: Roughly 180 million T cells yielded more than 95 million unique TCR beta sequences, as an earlier analysis found.

CDR3 length equals 15 residues. In germline, CDR1 is SGHTA, CDR2 FQGNSA. Unmatched junction bases numbered 10, after V lost 5 bases and J lost 7 bases. Notes on this clone: Antigen: not known.

Notes on the study in general: In vitro work confirmed that a few CMV-associated chains recognize CMV antigens.

Primers included in the PCR were 60 Vbeta and 13 Jbeta primers. Profiling relied on immunoSEQ multiplex PCR, and the TCRdb table lists in-frame clones only, not all of them. The table shows around 130,000 clones, with approximately 72% occurring only once. The chain links TRBV7-2 to TRBJ1-4, with 7 nucleotides matching TRBD1. Sequencing was carried out using PBMCs. This TCR derives from a young man in good health and CMV-seronegative. In DNA form, the CDR3 reads TGTGCCAGCAGCCTCGACAGGGTAGGGGGTGAAAAACTGTTTTTT. Translation: CASSLDRVGGEKLFF. Complete variable domain (other parts from reference TRBV7-2 and TRBJ1-4): GAGVSQSPSNKVTEKGKDVELRCDPISGHTALYWYRQSLGQGLEFLIYFQGNSAPDKSGLPSDRFSAERTGGSVSTLTIQRTQQEDSAVYLCASSLDRVGGEKLFFGSGTQLSVL.